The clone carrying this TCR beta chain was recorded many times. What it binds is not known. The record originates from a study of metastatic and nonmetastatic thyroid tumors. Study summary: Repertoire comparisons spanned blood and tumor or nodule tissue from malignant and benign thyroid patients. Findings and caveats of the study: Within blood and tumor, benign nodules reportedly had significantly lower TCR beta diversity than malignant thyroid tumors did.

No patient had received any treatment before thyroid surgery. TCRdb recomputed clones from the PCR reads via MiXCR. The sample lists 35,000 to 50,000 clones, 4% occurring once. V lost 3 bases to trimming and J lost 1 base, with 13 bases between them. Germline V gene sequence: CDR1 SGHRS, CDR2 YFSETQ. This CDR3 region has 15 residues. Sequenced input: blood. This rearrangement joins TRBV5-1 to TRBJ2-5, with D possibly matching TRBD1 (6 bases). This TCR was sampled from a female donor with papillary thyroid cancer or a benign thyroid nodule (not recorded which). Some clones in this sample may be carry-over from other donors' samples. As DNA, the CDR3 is TGCGCCAGCAGCTCGGAGACAGGCATCCAAGAGACCCAGTACTTC. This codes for CASSSETGIQETQYF.